This T cell receptor (beta chain) originates from a study of blood T cell repertoires in COVID-19 (dated by TCRdb to about 2020). Notes on the research overall: Collaborator samples came from the United States, Italy and Spain and covered acute and convalescent phases of COVID-19. The material from the prospective study consisted of cDNA or gDNA derived from T cells, B-cell-depleted T cells, or PBMCs. Deeply sampled blood TCRbeta repertoires from subjects exposed to, actively infected with, or recovered from COVID-19 were included in the dataset. The repertoires were released in a freely available public database intended as a resource for research on the immune response to SARS-CoV-2. Samples came from the ongoing ImmuneRACE study (first 160 participants) plus 1,254 subjects from 6 global collaborators. Nearly every sample came with metadata listing a de-identified subject ID, COVID-19 status, age in years and sex. HLA class I and class II types, where available, came from metadata supplied by the sample provider rather than from assay-based typing. What the research found in general, with its limitations: How much clinical and demographic metadata was included differed by source and by participant, and the metadata was provided uncurated.

The immunoSEQ Assay, a bias-controlled multiplex PCR, was used to amplify TCRbeta CDR3 regions from genomic DNA. The original pipeline was this. The number of nucleated cells in each sample was estimated by amplification of reference gene primers within the assay. Sequence reads were collapsed and filtered to measure the absolute abundance of every unique TCRbeta CDR3 rearrangement. Productive Simpson clonality was computed per sample as the square root of Simpson's diversity index over productive rearrangements. TCRdb obtained this table from immuneACCESS and retained in-frame rearrangements with V and J assigned. These tables miss some clones; where compared with another copy, unresolved V genes account for less than half of the shortfall, and the remainder is unexplained. Clone size and the V and J calls come from that table; the DNA yielded D and trimming. This sample is represented by about 380,000 clones; 70% to 90% of them were singletons. Clones ranked in the top ten supply over 1% of the sample.

The CDR3 covers 19 residues, taking in both the cysteine and the phenylalanine. Solely the CDR3 DNA is kept, with 57 bases framed from the first base. CDR1 and CDR2, looked up from the germline V gene (reference sequence), are LNHDA and SQIVND. Here V drops 3 bases and J drops 1 base, and the junction holds 14 bases not matched to any gene. As for this clone: Its recognized antigen is unknown. No much larger clonotype is one base removed from it; base qualities were not supplied.

Collaborating institutions collected whole blood in K2EDTA tubes following their own protocols. For TCRbeta analysis, collaborator samples were shipped as frozen whole blood, as isolated PBMCs, or as DNA extracted from either sample type. This chain joins TRBV19 to TRBJ2-4, with 8 bases in between that match TRBD1. This sequence originates from a man aged 35 to 55 with acute or convalescent COVID-19. The sequenced sample consisted of peripheral blood. The CDR3 loop reads CASSISPGQVAGAKNIQYF. In nucleotide form, the sequence is TGTGCCAGTAGTATTTCTCCGGGACAGGTGGCTGGGGCCAAAAACATTCAGTACTTC.